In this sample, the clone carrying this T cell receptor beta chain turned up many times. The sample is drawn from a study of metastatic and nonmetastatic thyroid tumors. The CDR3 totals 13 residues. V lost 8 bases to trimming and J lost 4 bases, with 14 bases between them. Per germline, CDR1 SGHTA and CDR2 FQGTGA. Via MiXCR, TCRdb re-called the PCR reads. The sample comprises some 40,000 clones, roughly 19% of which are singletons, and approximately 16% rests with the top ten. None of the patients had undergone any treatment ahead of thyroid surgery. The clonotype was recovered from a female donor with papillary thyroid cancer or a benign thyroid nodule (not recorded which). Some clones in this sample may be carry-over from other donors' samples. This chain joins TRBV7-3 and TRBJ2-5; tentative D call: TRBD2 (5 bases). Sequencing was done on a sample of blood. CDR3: CASAWGVGETQYF. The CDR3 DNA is TGTGCCAGCGCCTGGGGAGTTGGAGAGACCCAGTACTTC.